This T cell receptor (beta chain) was obtained from a study of early T cells in non-severe SARS-CoV-2 infection. Background on the study: Sequencing used unsorted whole-blood bulk RNA, so chains lack pairing. Whole-study results and caveats: Private and CD4 specificities were missed by VDJdb matching, which favored anti-spike CD8 responses.

This clonotype was seen many times. Its specificity is not known. This CDR3 has 13 amino acids. Between the trimmed V and J ends, which lost 7 bases and 0 bases, there was a span of 7 bases. CDR1 and CDR2 (germline): PRHDT, FYEKMQ (reference sequence). Attachment of unique molecular identifiers to individual cDNA molecules was performed. TCRdb recomputed calls from the 5' RACE reads with MiXCR, one row per CDR3 protein. The repertoire holds tens of thousands of distinct CDR3 sequences, with about 4.9% as singletons. Material: whole blood, obtained at baseline. The chain employs TRBV13 and TRBJ2-1; perhaps D is TRBD1 or TRBD2 (5 bases each). This clonotype was sampled from an adult who was a healthcare worker with PCR-confirmed SARS-CoV-2 infection or an uninfected control (not recorded which). The CDR3 sequence is CASTGSSYNEQFF. The CDR3 DNA follows: TGTGCCAGCACAGGGAGCTCCTACAATGAGCAGTTCTTC. Filled out from reference TRBV13 and TRBJ2-1, the complete variable domain reads AAGVIQSPRHLIKEKRETATLKCYPIPRHDTVYWYQQGPGQDPQFLISFYEKMQSDKGSIPDRFSAQQFSDYHSELNMSSLELGDSALYFCASTGSSYNEQFFGPGTRLTVL.